These 13 T cell receptor beta chains were all obtained from the same sample, sequenced in a study of Graves' ophthalmopathy and Graves' hyperthyroidism. Transcripts of RNA were the source for amplifying TCR beta CDR3 regions. HTBI primers were used in a first-round RT-PCR, which preceded a second-round multiplex PCR. TCRdb reanalysed the multiplex PCR reads using MiXCR and keeps one entry per CDR3 protein. The data show around 1,000,000 distinct CDR3 sequences, about two fifths seen once. Sequencing was carried out using peripheral blood or thyroid tissue (not recorded which). The receptors derive from an adult man with Graves' hyperthyroidism.

The CDR3 DNA follows: TGTGCCAGCAGTGAACTTGCAGGGACGGTCAGCTCCTACGAGCAGTACTTC. Its translation is CASSELAGTVSSYEQYF. The rearrangement uses TRBV2 and TRBJ2-7, with D perhaps given as TRBD1 or TRBD2 (5 bases each). Per the germline V gene, CDR1 is SNHLY and CDR2 is FYNNEI. Trimming removed 2 bases at V and 0 bases at J, with 17 bases between. The CDR3 extends over 17 amino acids.

The chain carries TRBV12-3 or TRBV12-4 and TRBJ1-6, with D uncertain. V was cut by 3 bases and J by 7 bases, with 13 bases left in between. The CDR3 covers 15 residues. Here the CDR3 reads CASSLGGRANSPLHF. The CDR3 nucleotides are TGTGCCAGCAGTTTGGGTGGACGGGCAAATTCACCCCTCCACTTT.

This clonotype has a handful of counts. This chain joins TRBV11-2 and TRBJ2-7; TRBD1 is a possible D gene (6 bases). The CDR3 spans 15 residues. CDR1 and CDR2 (germline): SGHAT, FQNNGV. Trimming left V 6 bases short and J 3 bases short, with 18 bases between. The CDR3 is CASRAYSAGDYEQYF. CDR3 sequence (DNA): TGTGCCAGCAGAGCATATTCCGCAGGGGACTACGAGCAGTACTTC. The whole variable domain, filled in from reference TRBV11-2 and TRBJ2-7, reads EAGVAQSPRYKIIEKRQSVAFWCNPISGHATLYWYQQILGQGPKLLIQFQNNGVVDDSQLPKDRFSAERLKGVDSTLKIQPAKLEDSAVYLCASRAYSAGDYEQYFGPGTRLTVT.

In this sample, this clonotype turned up many times. This chain links TRBV19 with TRBJ2-5; 7 nucleotides agree with TRBD2. CDR1 and CDR2 (germline): LNHDA, SQIVND (reference sequence). V trimming: 7 bases; J trimming: 5 bases; junction bases outside the gene matches: 7. CDR3 length equals 13 residues. The CDR3 region is CASNGGSWETQYF. The DNA of the CDR3 is TGTGCCAGTAACGGGGGGTCTTGGGAGACCCAGTACTTC.

With respect to this clonotype: One base away lies a much larger clone, so this may be a sequencing read error. The rearrangement joins TRBV7-2 to TRBJ2-7; D unclear. The CDR3 covers 15 residues. Germline V gene sequence: CDR1 SGHTA, CDR2 FQGNSA. V gave up 3 bases and J gave up 3 bases, with 15 bases separating them. In DNA, the CDR3 is TGTGCCAGCAGCTTTAGTCTCGTGACCCTCTACGAGCAGTACTTC. This translates into CASSFSLVTLYEQYF.

This clonotype was observed at least ten times. Relative to the germline gene, one junction end is altered; a read error may explain this. J is TRBJ2-5 and V is TRBV29-1; maybe TRBD1 (5 bases). From germline, CDR1 is SQVTM and CDR2 ANQGSEA. The CDR3 has 12 residues. The DNA of the CDR3 is TGCAGCGTTCACATTGGACAAGAGGCCCAGTACTTC. The encoded protein is CSVHIGQEAQYF.

The chain's CDR3 is CASSFRPATNEKLFF. CDR3 coding DNA: TGTGCCAGCAGTTTCCGACCAGCAACTAATGAAAAACTGTTTTTT. The rearrangement uses TRBV6-6 and TRBJ1-4; D is unclear. V was clipped by 4 bases and J by 0 bases, with 9 bases between them. Germline V lookup: CDR1 MNHNY, CDR2 SVGAGI (reference sequence). The CDR3 extends over 15 amino acids.

The chain links TRBV20-1 to TRBJ2-7; TRBD2 matches 8 bases. This CDR3 comprises 15 residues. The germline CDR1 and CDR2 sequences are DFQATT and SNEGSKA (reference sequence). V gave up 6 bases and J gave up 5 bases; unmatched junction bases: 15. The CDR3 DNA sequence: TGCAGTGCCGCCGGGGGGGGCGTCATATCCCACGAGCAGTACTTC. Translated: CSAAGGGVISHEQYF.

Many counts were recorded for this clonotype. The chain employs TRBV7-8 and TRBJ2-2, with D maybe TRBD2 (5 bases). Germline CDR1 and CDR2: SGHVS and FQNEAQ. Trimming took 1 base from V and 7 from J, leaving 7 bases between them. CDR3 length equals 13 residues. The chain's CDR3 is CASSLDEGGELFF. The CDR3 DNA reads as TGTGCCAGCAGCTTAGACGAGGGCGGGGAGCTGTTTTTT.

The count of this clonotype is one. This may arise from a read error, as a much more abundant clone is one base away. The chain employs TRBV5-4 and TRBJ1-2; D may be TRBD1 (5 bases). V shed 0 bases and J shed 3 bases, with 15 bases lying between them. The CDR3 runs to 16 residues. CDR1 is SGHNT and CDR2 is YYREEE in the germline V gene (reference sequence). The CDR3 reads CASSLDQGGRDYGYTF. For the CDR3, the DNA is TGTGCCAGCAGCTTGGACCAGGGTGGTCGGGACTATGGCTACACCTTC. Using reference TRBV5-4 and TRBJ1-2 for the parts outside the CDR3, the full variable domain is ETGVTQSPTHLIKTRGQQVTLRCSSQSGHNTVSWYQQALGQGPQFIFQYYREEENGRGNFPPRFSGLQFPNYSSELNVNALELDDSALYLCASSLDQGGRDYGYTFGSGTRLTVV.

This clonotype showed up just a few times. This CDR3 is CASRGGTNHYGYTF. Here the CDR3 DNA reads TGTGCCAGCAGGGGCGGGACCAATCACTATGGCTACACCTTC. The rearrangement links TRBV12-3 or TRBV12-4 to TRBJ1-2; the D gene is possibly TRBD1 (5 bases). V was cut by 6 bases and J by 3 bases, with 14 bases left in between. The CDR3 runs to 14 residues.

This clonotype was counted many times. The chain recombines TRBV6-5 with TRBJ2-2; D perhaps matches TRBD1 (5 bases). Trimming left V 0 bases short and J 1 base short, with 6 bases between. The CDR3 length is 15 residues. Germline CDR1 and CDR2: MNHEY and SVGAGI. The CDR3 DNA is TGTGCCAGCAGTTACTCTACAGGGAACACCGGGGAGCTGTTTTTT. It yields the protein CASSYSTGNTGELFF.

This clonotype has just a few counts. V gene TRBV7-2 combines with J gene TRBJ1-1; perhaps TRBD1 as D (5 bases). CDR3 length: 18 residues. Germline V gives CDR1 SGHTA, CDR2 FQGNSA. The ends were cut back, 2 bases at V and 5 bases at J, with 24 bases in the middle. In nucleotides, the CDR3 is TGTGCCAGCAGCTTAAAATCGGTACATATGGTGGGGCGGACTGAAGCTTTCTTT. Its protein product is CASSLKSVHMVGRTEAFF. Variable domain in full (rest from reference TRBV7-2 and TRBJ1-1): GAGVSQSPSNKVTEKGKDVELRCDPISGHTALYWYRQSLGQGLEFLIYFQGNSAPDKSGLPSDRFSAERTGGSVSTLTIQRTQQEDSAVYLCASSLKSVHMVGRTEAFFGQGTRLTVV.